This T cell receptor beta chain was sequenced during a study of neurological immune-mediated disorders. 5'RACE with 10-nucleotide random UMIs generated the cDNA. Using its own MiXCR run on the 5' RACE reads, TCRdb lists one record per CDR3 protein. The repertoire consists of around 69,000 distinct CDR3 sequences, with roughly 10% occurring once and the leading ten covering roughly 9%. Findings and caveats of the study: It was HTLV-1-associated myelopathy that showed the most TCR clonal expansion, while multiple sclerosis showed the least, falling below healthy controls.

CDR3 length equals 15 residues. Germline lookup yields CDR1 MDHEN and CDR2 SYDVKM. V was shortened by 6 bases and J by 9 bases, with 21 bases between the two germline ends. This clonotype was observed at least ten times. The antigen is not known. Time point noted: longitudinal time-point 1 (baseline). The unsorted libraries had their origin in 2 million PBMCs stored at -80 C. Sample: PBMCs. This TCR came from a man in his thirties or forties in good health. The V and J genes are TRBV28 and TRBJ2-1; possible D gene TRBD2, 6 bases. The CDR3: CASSRPDKGGGEQFF. The CDR3 nucleotides read TGTGCCAGCAGCAGACCCGATAAGGGAGGAGGTGAGCAGTTCTTC.